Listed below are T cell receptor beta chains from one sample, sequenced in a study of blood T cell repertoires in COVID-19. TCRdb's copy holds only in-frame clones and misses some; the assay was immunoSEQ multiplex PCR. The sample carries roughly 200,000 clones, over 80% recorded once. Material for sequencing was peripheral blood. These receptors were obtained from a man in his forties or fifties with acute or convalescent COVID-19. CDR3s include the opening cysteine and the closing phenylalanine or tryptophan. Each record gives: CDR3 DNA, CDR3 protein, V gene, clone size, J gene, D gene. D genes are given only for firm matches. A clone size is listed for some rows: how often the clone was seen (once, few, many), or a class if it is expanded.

CDR3nt: TGTGCCAGCAGCCTAGACCCCGGACAGGACAATGAGCAGTTCTTC; CDR3aa: CASSLDPGQDNEQFF; v_gene: TRBV11-3; abundance: NA; j_gene: TRBJ2-1; d_gene: TRBD1
CDR3nt: TGTGCCAGTAGTACCCCCTTGACAGGGGCCTATAGCAATCAGCCCCAGCATTTT; CDR3aa: CASSTPLTGAYSNQPQHF; v_gene: TRBV19; abundance: NA; j_gene: TRBJ1-5; d_gene: TRBD1
CDR3nt: TGTGCCAGCAAACCCAAATGGGCAGGGGACTATGGCTACACCTTC; CDR3aa: CASKPKWAGDYGYTF; v_gene: TRBV27; abundance: NA; j_gene: TRBJ1-2; d_gene: NA
CDR3nt: TGTGCCAGCAGCCCCGGGACAGGGGAGGAGACCCAGTACTTC; CDR3aa: CASSPGTGEETQYF; v_gene: TRBV7-9; abundance: NA; j_gene: TRBJ2-5; d_gene: TRBD1
CDR3nt: TGTGCCAGCTCCAGAGGACAAGACTATGGCTACACCTTC; CDR3aa: CASSRGQDYGYTF; v_gene: TRBV18; abundance: few; j_gene: TRBJ1-2; d_gene: NA
CDR3nt: TGTGCCAGCAGCTCGGGTAACGAGGATACGCAGTATTTT; CDR3aa: CASSSGNEDTQYF; v_gene: TRBV9; abundance: NA; j_gene: TRBJ2-3; d_gene: NA
CDR3nt: TGTGCCAGCAGCTTAGAGAGGCAGCGGACCTGGCCCGGGGAGCAGTTCTTC; CDR3aa: CASSLERQRTWPGEQFF; v_gene: TRBV7-2; abundance: once; j_gene: TRBJ2-1; d_gene: NA
CDR3nt: TGTGCCAGCAGTTCCCAGGGTAGCAATCAGCCCCAGCATTTT; CDR3aa: CASSSQGSNQPQHF; v_gene: TRBV6-5; abundance: once; j_gene: TRBJ1-5; d_gene: NA
CDR3nt: TGTGCCAGCAGCAACGCCTACAGGGGATGGGATTATGGCTACACCTTC; CDR3aa: CASSNAYRGWDYGYTF; v_gene: TRBV5-8; abundance: NA; j_gene: TRBJ1-2; d_gene: TRBD1
CDR3nt: TGTGCCAGCAGAGAGGGATTGGGTGGCTACACCTTC; CDR3aa: CASREGLGGYTF; v_gene: TRBV2; abundance: NA; j_gene: TRBJ1-2; d_gene: NA
CDR3nt: TGTGCCACCAGCAGCAGGACAGGGGTTTTGAACACTGAAGCTTTCTTT; CDR3aa: CATSSRTGVLNTEAFF; v_gene: TRBV15; abundance: NA; j_gene: TRBJ1-1; d_gene: TRBD1
CDR3nt: TGTGCCAGTTCGCCGGGACAGAACTATGGCTACACCTTC; CDR3aa: CASSPGQNYGYTF; v_gene: TRBV19; abundance: NA; j_gene: TRBJ1-2; d_gene: TRBD1
CDR3nt: TGTGCCAGCAGTTTATCGAAAGGGGTTAGTCAGCCCCAGCATTTT; CDR3aa: CASSLSKGVSQPQHF; v_gene: TRBV27; abundance: once; j_gene: TRBJ1-5; d_gene: NA
CDR3nt: TGCGCCAGCAGCTTGAGCTTGAACACTGAAGCTTTCTTT; CDR3aa: CASSLSLNTEAFF; v_gene: TRBV5-1; abundance: NA; j_gene: TRBJ1-1; d_gene: NA
CDR3nt: TGTGCCAGCAGGACAGGAGTAAATGAAAAACTGTTTTTT; CDR3aa: CASRTGVNEKLFF; v_gene: TRBV19; abundance: NA; j_gene: TRBJ1-4; d_gene: TRBD1
CDR3nt: TGTGCCAGCAGCCAAGAGCAGTCTCTCCACGGGAATTCACCCCTCCACTTT; CDR3aa: CASSQEQSLHGNSPLHF; v_gene: TRBV4-2; abundance: NA; j_gene: TRBJ1-6; d_gene: NA
CDR3nt: TGTGCCAGCAGTTTAATCAGGGGGCGCCGGACCGGGGAGCTGTTTTTT; CDR3aa: CASSLIRGRRTGELFF; v_gene: TRBV27; abundance: NA; j_gene: TRBJ2-2; d_gene: TRBD1
CDR3nt: TGTGCCAGCAGCTTAAATTCCCCGGGACTTCCAGATACGCAGTATTTT; CDR3aa: CASSLNSPGLPDTQYF; v_gene: TRBV7-3; abundance: NA; j_gene: TRBJ2-3; d_gene: NA
CDR3nt: TGTGCCAGCAGTCATGCGGCTGGCCCTTACAATGAGCAGTTCTTC; CDR3aa: CASSHAAGPYNEQFF; v_gene: TRBV6-5; abundance: NA; j_gene: TRBJ2-1; d_gene: NA
CDR3nt: TGTGCCAGCAGCTTACTACAGCTAAGTGCCGGGGAGCTGTTTTTT; CDR3aa: CASSLLQLSAGELFF; v_gene: TRBV7-9; abundance: NA; j_gene: TRBJ2-2; d_gene: NA
CDR3nt: TGTGCCAGCTCACCGTCAGACCAAGAGACCCAGTACTTC; CDR3aa: CASSPSDQETQYF; v_gene: TRBV18; abundance: NA; j_gene: TRBJ2-5; d_gene: NA
CDR3nt: TGTGCCAGCAGGGCCAGGCCTTATGGCTACACCTTC; CDR3aa: CASRARPYGYTF; v_gene: TRBV12-3/TRBV12-4; abundance: NA; j_gene: TRBJ1-2; d_gene: NA
CDR3nt: TGTGCCAGCAGCTTAGATGGGGCAGGCTATGAAAAACTGTTTTTT; CDR3aa: CASSLDGAGYEKLFF; v_gene: TRBV7-8; abundance: NA; j_gene: TRBJ1-4; d_gene: NA
CDR3nt: TGTGCCAGCTCACCACTTCAGGGACAGGGGTCCAATGGCTACACCTTC; CDR3aa: CASSPLQGQGSNGYTF; v_gene: TRBV18; abundance: NA; j_gene: TRBJ1-2; d_gene: TRBD1